These 30 T cell receptor beta chains were sequenced from one sample in a study of T cells in pancreatic ductal adenocarcinoma (dated by TCRdb to between 2016 and 2019). The pancreatic ductal adenocarcinoma patients who were selected had gone through surgery without receiving any neoadjuvant therapy. The receptor library was made with the immunoSEQ multiplex PCR assay. TCRdb re-hosts the immuneACCESS table, in-frame sequences only. Its copies lack some clones; in the studies checked, an unresolved V gene accounts for under half of them, and the cause for the rest is not known. The sample table records some 16,000 clones; roughly 90% of these occur just once. In total, the top ten clones hold 0.94% of the sample. Specimen: PBMCs. These receptors all stem from a human donor with pancreatic ductal adenocarcinoma.

The chain joins TRBV2 to TRBJ1-6, with 7 bases that match TRBD1. Germline V lookup: CDR1 SNHLY, CDR2 FYNNEI. This CDR3 spans 13 amino acids. Trimming at V came to 3 bases and at J to 7 bases, leaving 0 bases not matched to a gene. The CDR3 region has the DNA TGTGCCAGCAGTGACAGGGGGAATTCACCCCTCCACTTT. As protein: CASSDRGNSPLHF.

The V call is TRBV19, the J call TRBJ1-5; 7 bases line up with TRBD1. CDR1 is LNHDA, CDR2 SQIVND, per germline (reference sequence). With V trimmed by 6 bases and J by 0 bases, 5 bases remained unmatched. The CDR3 consists of 15 residues. As DNA, the CDR3 is TGTGCCAGTAGGCTCACAGGGGATAGCAATCAGCCCCAGCATTTT. The encoded protein is CASRLTGDSNQPQHF.

This CDR3 is CASSQDQGRDEKLFF. The CDR3 DNA follows: TGCGCCAGCAGCCAAGATCAGGGTAGGGATGAAAAACTGTTTTTT. The rearrangement joins TRBV4-1 to TRBJ1-4, with a tentative D call TRBD1 (5 bases). Germline V gene sequence: CDR1 MGHRA, CDR2 YSYEKL. Trimming removed 0 bases at V and 6 bases at J, with 11 bases between. This CDR3 contains 15 residues.

The chain employs TRBV30 and TRBJ1-5; 10 bases fit TRBD1. The CDR3 contains 14 residues. V gave up 3 bases and J gave up 5 bases; unmatched junction bases: 4. Per the germline V gene, CDR1 is GTSNPN and CDR2 is SVGIG (reference sequence). The CDR3 is CAWRGDRGHQPQHF. The CDR3 nucleotides read TGTGCCTGGAGAGGGGACAGGGGACATCAGCCCCAGCATTTT.

This clone was recorded once. The chain couples TRBV28 to TRBJ1-1; perhaps TRBD1 as D (5 bases). Per the germline V gene, CDR1 is MDHEN and CDR2 is SYDVKM. The CDR3 sequence is 13 residues long. The V gene lost 3 bases and the J gene lost 5 bases, with 10 bases spanning the gap. DNA of the CDR3: TGTGCCAGCAGTTTCGCAGGGTGGACTGAAGCTTTCTTT. It specifies CASSFAGWTEAFF.

J is TRBJ1-5 and V is TRBV2; weak D call: TRBD1 (6 bases). The CDR3 length is 15 residues. V dropped 7 bases and J dropped 2 bases, with 15 bases sitting between them. The germline CDR1 and CDR2 sequences are SNHLY and FYNNEI. As DNA, the CDR3 is TGTGCCAGCAAACAGGGCACGACTGGCAATCAGCCCCAGCATTTT. Protein: CASKQGTTGNQPQHF.

The V gene is TRBV4-1, the J gene TRBJ2-1; 7 bases align to TRBD2. CDR3 length: 16 residues. The germline V gene encodes CDR1 MGHRA and CDR2 YSYEKL. V was pared by 0 bases and J by 6 bases, with 8 bases of the junction left unmatched. The CDR3 reads CASSQDMQRGSNEQFF. In DNA form, the CDR3 reads TGCGCCAGCAGCCAAGATATGCAGCGGGGCTCCAATGAGCAGTTCTTC.

The chain joins TRBV6-5 to TRBJ1-2; TRBD1 agrees at 7 bases. Germline V CDR1 and CDR2: MNHEY, SVGAGI. V lost 5 bases and J lost 8; bases outside the gene matches: 11. CDR3 length: 14 residues. The chain's CDR3 is CASSPDRVAWGYTF. In DNA, the CDR3 is TGTGCCAGCAGTCCCGACAGGGTGGCTTGGGGCTACACCTTC.

This chain connects TRBV4-2 to TRBJ1-2; D gene uncertain. Germline CDR1 and CDR2: LGHNA and YNFKEQ. This CDR3 is 15 amino acids long. The ends were cut back, 1 base at V and 0 bases at J, with 9 bases in the middle. Here the CDR3 DNA reads TGTGCCAGCAGCCAAGTGCCGGGGACTAACTATGGCTACACCTTC. It is translated as CASSQVPGTNYGYTF.

This chain links TRBV27 with TRBJ2-6, with unresolved D. The germline V gene has CDR1 MNHEY and CDR2 SMNVEV (reference sequence). This CDR3 is built from 15 residues. The V gene lost 5 bases and the J gene lost 0 bases, with 8 bases spanning the gap. CDR3 in DNA: TGTGCCAGCAGTCCGAGAAACTCTGGGGCCAACGTCCTGACTTTC. This encodes CASSPRNSGANVLTF. The full variable domain, rest sourced from reference TRBV27 and TRBJ2-6, is EAQVTQNPRYLITVTGKKLTVTCSQNMNHEYMSWYRQDPGLGLRQIYYSMNVEVTDKGDVPEGYKVSRKEKRNFPLILESPSPNQTSLYFCASSPRNSGANVLTFGAGSRLTVL.

There are a few counts of this clone. The chain combines TRBV11-3 with TRBJ1-6; possibly TRBD1 for D (5 bases). CDR1 is SGHNT, CDR2 YENEEA, per germline. Trimming took off 5 bases at V and 5 bases at J, with 19 bases between the two ends. The CDR3 contains 17 residues. CDR3 region: CASSQGLWGANNSPLHF. CDR3 DNA sequence: TGTGCCAGCAGCCAAGGCCTTTGGGGCGCGAATAATTCACCCCTCCACTTT.

This clone has more than one count but fewer than ten. The DNA for the CDR3 is TGTGCCTGGAACGGACAGGGGGAACAAGAGACCCAGTACTTC. Translation: CAWNGQGEQETQYF. J is TRBJ2-5 and V is TRBV30; 10 bases map to TRBD1. Germline CDR1 is GTSNPN and CDR2 is SVGIG (reference sequence). V gave up 4 bases and J gave up 2 bases; unmatched junction bases: 4. The CDR3 covers 14 residues.

This clone was seen only once. The chain couples TRBV4-1 to TRBJ1-2; D gene ambiguous. The CDR3 sequence is 11 residues long. Germline CDR1 and CDR2: MGHRA and YSYEKL. Trimming took off 8 bases at V and 1 base at J, with 5 bases between the two ends. The CDR3 is CASGGNYGYTF. The CDR3 DNA is TGCGCCAGCGGAGGTAACTATGGCTACACCTTC.

The J gene is TRBJ2-5, the V gene TRBV7-2, with D tentatively TRBD2 (7 bases). CDR3 length: 18 residues. V shed 4 bases and J shed 3 bases, with 24 bases lying between them. Germline CDR1 reads SGHTA; CDR2 reads FQGNSA. CDR3 residues: CASSSFPRGPLTKETQYF. CDR3 nucleotide sequence: TGTGCCAGCAGCTCGTTCCCGCGGGGGCCACTAACAAAAGAGACCCAGTACTTC.

The V gene is TRBV19, the J gene TRBJ1-2, with D tentatively TRBD1 (5 bases). The CDR3 spans 13 residues. The V end was cut by 5 bases, the J end by 4 bases, with 11 bases between. Germline CDR1 and CDR2: LNHDA and SQIVND (reference sequence). In nucleotides, the CDR3 is TGTGCCAGTAGTCCCTCGACAGTCTATGGCTACACCTTC. Its protein product is CASSPSTVYGYTF. Looking up the rest from reference TRBV19 and TRBJ1-2 gives the full variable domain: DGGITQSPKYLFRKEGQNVTLSCEQNLNHDAMYWYRQDPGQGLRLIYYSQIVNDFQKGDIAEGYSVSREKKESFPLTVTSAQKNPTAFYLCASSPSTVYGYTFGSGTRLTVV.

Only a few counts were recorded for this clone. This chain links TRBV6-4 with TRBJ1-6; D is uncertain. CDR3 length: 15 residues. Germline V lookup: CDR1 MRHNA, CDR2 SNTAGT. Trimming left V 5 bases short and J 0 bases short, with 8 bases between. CDR3 nucleotides: TGTGCCAGCAGTAACAGCATCTCCTATAATTCACCCCTCCACTTT. Its translation: CASSNSISYNSPLHF.

The rearrangement links TRBV28 to TRBJ1-1, with 10 bases identical to TRBD1. Germline V gene sequence: CDR1 MDHEN, CDR2 SYDVKM. The CDR3 loop spans 15 amino acids. The ends lost 6 bases at V and 4 bases at J; junction bases unmatched: 8. The DNA for the CDR3 is TGTGCCAGCAGCACGACAGGGGGCTCGGGCACTGAAGCTTTCTTT. Protein: CASSTTGGSGTEAFF.

The V gene is TRBV11-2, the J gene TRBJ1-2; D might be TRBD1 (6 bases). Trimming pared 6 bases from V and 3 bases from J, leaving 17 bases between. CDR1 is SGHAT, CDR2 FQNNGV, per germline. This CDR3 contains 15 residues. Written as DNA, the CDR3 is TGTGCCAGCAGTTCTGAGCCAGGGGTTTACTATGGCTACACCTTC. It yields the protein CASSSEPGVYYGYTF. The full variable domain, rest sourced from reference TRBV11-2 and TRBJ1-2, is EAGVAQSPRYKIIEKRQSVAFWCNPISGHATLYWYQQILGQGPKLLIQFQNNGVVDDSQLPKDRFSAERLKGVDSTLKIQPAKLEDSAVYLCASSSEPGVYYGYTFGSGTRLTVV.

The V call is TRBV19, the J call TRBJ2-5, with D possibly matching TRBD2 (6 bases). The CDR3 has 14 amino acids. The V and J ends lost 4 bases and 0 bases respectively, with 9 bases between them. The germline V gene has CDR1 LNHDA and CDR2 SQIVND (reference sequence). The CDR3 here is CASSTREYQETQYF. DNA of the CDR3: TGTGCCAGTAGTACACGGGAGTACCAAGAGACCCAGTACTTC.

This clone was recorded a few times. The chain links TRBV7-8 to TRBJ2-7; D perhaps matches TRBD1 (5 bases). The CDR3 has 18 residues. Germline CDR1 is SGHVS and CDR2 is FQNEAQ. The germline V and J ends were trimmed by 3 bases and 1 base, with 22 bases remaining between them. As DNA, the CDR3 is TGTGCCAGCAGCTTTGTGAGACAGCGTATGAGTCGTTCCTACGAGCAGTACTTC. Encoded protein: CASSFVRQRMSRSYEQYF.

The chain combines TRBV6-5 with TRBJ1-1; no clear D gene. This CDR3 contains 12 residues. Germline CDR1 MNHEY, CDR2 SVGAGI. Trimming cost V 6 bases and J 5 bases, with 10 bases left between them. In DNA form, the CDR3 reads TGTGCCAGCAGACCTCCCAGAACTGAAGCTTTCTTT. This translates into CASRPPRTEAFF.

In this sample, this clone turned up once. The rearrangement joins TRBV11-2 to TRBJ2-3; 8 bases are a match to TRBD2. After removal of 11 bases from V and 1 base from J, the junction contained 8 bases not matched to a gene. The CDR3 is made up of 14 amino acids. The germline V gene encodes CDR1 SGHAT and CDR2 FQNNGV. The CDR3 region has the DNA TGTGCCTCGAGCGGGGGCTGGGGCACAGATACGCAGTATTTT. It is translated as CASSGGWGTDTQYF.

This chain connects TRBV10-3 to TRBJ2-5, with D tentatively TRBD2 (6 bases). V was trimmed by 4 bases and J by 1 base, leaving 16 bases between them. Germline V gene lookup returns CDR1 ENHRY and CDR2 SYGVKD. CDR3 length: 16 residues. The DNA of the CDR3 is TGTGCCATCAGTGTTAGCTCGGGGGTCGGCCAAGAGACCCAGTACTTC. Translated: CAISVSSGVGQETQYF.

This sequence joins TRBV7-2 and TRBJ1-6; D unclear. The germline gives CDR1 SGHTA, CDR2 FQGNSA. V was trimmed by 0 bases and J by 12 bases, leaving 12 bases between them. CDR3 length: 14 amino acids. Written as DNA, the CDR3 is TGTGCCAGCAGCTTAGCTAGGACGGAGGGACCCCTCCACTTT. Translated: CASSLARTEGPLHF.

The chain links TRBV5-3 to TRBJ2-7, with 7 positions matching TRBD1. TRBV5-3 is recorded as an ORF, its role being uncertain. The CDR3 has 15 amino acids. Trimming cost V 4 bases and J 0 bases; bases outside gene matches: 7. CDR3 DNA sequence: TGTGCCAGAAGCCCCGACAGGGAAGTCTCCTACGAGCAGTACTTC. This encodes CARSPDREVSYEQYF.

CDR3 sequence: CAGSGGGEENEQFF. The CDR3 DNA sequence: TGTGCCGGAAGCGGGGGGGGAGAGGAGAATGAGCAGTTCTTC. The chain couples TRBV28 to TRBJ2-1, with 10 bases aligning to TRBD2. The V segment lost 11 bases and the J segment 7 bases; nucleotides outside the gene matches: 11. This CDR3 is 14 amino acids long. Germline CDR1 reads MDHEN; CDR2 reads SYDVKM.

The chain carries TRBV4-2 and TRBJ1-4; TRBD1 agrees at 8 bases. Germline values: CDR1 LGHNA, CDR2 YNFKEQ. With 5 bases clipped from V and 5 bases from J, the junction kept 7 bases outside the gene matches. This CDR3 has 15 residues. The CDR3 nucleotides read TGTGCCAGCAGCGGGTGGACAGGGCTAAATGAAAAACTGTTTTTT. It yields the protein CASSGWTGLNEKLFF.

This clone has a single count. V usage is TRBV5-1 and J usage is TRBJ2-6, with D possibly being TRBD1 (6 bases). Trimming shortened V by 6 bases and J by 6 bases, and 10 bases separated the two germline ends. This CDR3 has 13 amino acids. From germline, CDR1 is SGHRS and CDR2 YFSETQ. CDR3: CASTQGKANVLTF. CDR3 DNA sequence: TGCGCCAGCACCCAGGGGAAGGCCAACGTCCTGACTTTC.

This chain uses TRBV27 with TRBJ2-1; 7 bases line up with TRBD1. The CDR3 runs 13 residues. Germline values: CDR1 MNHEY, CDR2 SMNVEV (reference sequence). The junction had 8 bases not matched to a gene; V was cut back by 5 bases and J by 10 bases. CDR3 nucleotide sequence: TGTGCCAGCAGTACACACTCGACAGGGGAGCAGTTCTTC. Amino acid sequence: CASSTHSTGEQFF.

V and J are TRBV7-2 and TRBJ1-5; maybe TRBD1 (6 bases). The germline gives CDR1 SGHTA, CDR2 FQGNSA. The CDR3 has 14 amino acids. V dropped 6 bases and J dropped 7 bases, with 16 bases sitting between them. The CDR3 here is CASSLRQARQPQHF. The DNA for the CDR3 is TGTGCCAGCAGTTTAAGACAGGCGAGGCAGCCCCAGCATTTT.